This TCR beta chain was recorded in a study of T cell responses to AZD1222 COVID-19 vaccine. CDR1 is SSHAT and CDR2 is FNYEAQ in the germline V gene (reference sequence). CDR3 length equals 16 residues. V shed 5 bases, J shed 2 bases, and the junction held 10 bases outside the gene matches. Libraries were prepared by immunoSEQ multiplex PCR; TCRdb keeps only in-frame clonotypes and omits some of them. The sample shows 45,000 to 50,000 clones, approximately 91% of them seen only once. Sample: peripheral blood, taken 28 days after the second AZD1222 dose. The source of this sequence is an adult who received the AZD1222 COVID-19 vaccine. V and J are TRBV7-7 and TRBJ2-3; 7 bases line up with TRBD2. The CDR3 sequence is CASSPGGGGYTDTQYF. The DNA of the CDR3 is TGTGCCAGCAGCCCGGGCGGCGGGGGTTACACAGATACGCAGTATTTT.